A single sample is the source of the 13 T cell receptor beta chains below, sequenced in a study of T cells after yellow fever vaccination. TCRdb called the 5' RACE reads again in MiXCR, with one record for every CDR3 protein. The sample lists about 130,000 distinct CDR3 sequences, roughly 9% seen once, with 40% in the top ten. This specimen was CD8+ T cells sorted from PBMCs, taken on the day of the yellow fever booster vaccination. Receptor source: a man aged 18 to 30 who received the YFV17D yellow fever vaccine.

This clonotype has a count of ten or more. This sequence joins TRBV3-1 and TRBJ2-2, with D unclear. The CDR3 spans 14 residues. Germline V gene data show CDR1 as LGHDT and CDR2 as YNNKEL (reference sequence). V lost 8 bases, J lost 1 base, and 11 bases lay in between. The CDR3 nucleotides read TGTGCCAGCCGGTCCCAGTGGAACACCGGGGAGCTGTTTTTT. Translated, it gives CASRSQWNTGELFF.

This rearrangement joins TRBV12-3 or TRBV12-4 to TRBJ2-7, with D possibly being TRBD1 (5 bases). CDR3 length: 14 amino acids. The germline V and J ends were trimmed by 1 base and 3 bases, with 10 bases remaining between them. CDR3 sequence reads: CASSLGGRNYEQYF. CDR3 nucleotide sequence: TGTGCCAGCAGTTTAGGGGGCAGGAACTACGAGCAGTACTTC.

The table lists this clonotype with a few counts. The chain links TRBV12-3 or TRBV12-4 to TRBJ2-3; TRBD2 agrees at 10 bases. This CDR3 is 14 amino acids long. Losses at the gene ends were 5 bases for V and 4 bases for J; bases not matched to a gene: 3. The CDR3, as DNA: TGTGCCAGCAGTACTGGACTAGCGGCAGATACGCAGTATTTT. Protein: CASSTGLAADTQYF.

There are a few counts of this clonotype. This chain connects TRBV4-1 to TRBJ2-3; D is undetermined. From germline, CDR1 is MGHRA and CDR2 YSYEKL. The CDR3 sequence is 13 residues long. Trimming pared 3 bases from V and 4 bases from J, leaving 8 bases between. The CDR3 spells CASSHVRADTQYF. Here the CDR3 DNA reads TGCGCCAGCAGCCATGTCAGAGCAGATACGCAGTATTTT.

V usage is TRBV7-9 and J usage is TRBJ1-2; 8 bases agree with TRBD1. CDR3 length: 17 amino acids. Germline loops: CDR1 SEHNR, CDR2 FQNEAQ (reference sequence). The J segment lost 8 bases and the V segment lost 0 bases, leaving 14 bases of the junction unmatched. CDR3 sequence: CASSLAYPATGDFGYTF. CDR3 bases: TGTGCCAGCAGCTTAGCCTATCCAGCGACAGGGGATTTCGGCTACACCTTC.

V gene TRBV9 combines with J gene TRBJ2-7, with D possibly being TRBD1 (5 bases). Per germline, CDR1 SGDLS and CDR2 YYNGEE. The CDR3 runs to 17 residues. V gave up 0 bases and J gave up 3 bases, with 19 bases separating them. The CDR3 sequence: CASSVGPSAGSSYEQYF. DNA of the CDR3: TGTGCCAGCAGCGTAGGTCCATCGGCAGGGTCAAGCTACGAGCAGTACTTC.

This clonotype was observed a handful of times. The rearrangement uses TRBV9 and TRBJ1-5, with no clear D. Deletions cut 4 bases from V and 6 bases from J, with 17 bases between. Germline lookup yields CDR1 SGDLS and CDR2 YYNGEE. The CDR3 extends over 15 amino acids. The CDR3 DNA follows: TGTGCCAGCAGCCCTGGGCAGGTGTTTCGTCAGCCCCAGCATTTT. It yields the protein CASSPGQVFRQPQHF.

This clonotype showed up just a few times. As DNA, the CDR3 is TGTGCCAGCAGTGCCCTGACTAGCGTCTGGCAGTACTTC. It specifies CASSALTSVWQYF. This chain uses TRBV12-3 or TRBV12-4 with TRBJ2-7, with 8 bases matching TRBD2. This CDR3 has 13 amino acids. The V segment lost 5 bases and the J segment 9 bases; nucleotides outside the gene matches: 9.

Only a few counts were recorded for this clonotype. The chain links TRBV3-1 to TRBJ2-3; 7 nucleotides agree with TRBD1. CDR3 length equals 15 residues. J gave up 3 bases and V 4 bases, and 7 bases lay outside the gene matches. CDR1 LGHDT and CDR2 YNNKEL come from the germline V gene (reference sequence). The CDR3 sequence: CASSPVETGTDTQYF. The CDR3 bases are TGTGCCAGCAGCCCGGTAGAGACAGGGACAGATACGCAGTATTTT.

This clonotype was counted ten times or more. The chain employs TRBV20-1 and TRBJ2-3, with a tentative D call TRBD2 (7 bases). Germline lookup yields CDR1 DFQATT and CDR2 SNEGSKA (reference sequence). The CDR3 contains 15 residues. The V end lost 7 bases, the J end lost 4 bases, and 21 bases lay between the germline ends. The CDR3 DNA is TGCAGTGTCAAAAGTTGGCGGGGGCGGTCAGATACGCAGTATTTT. As protein: CSVKSWRGRSDTQYF.

This chain connects TRBV4-1 to TRBJ1-2; D not resolved. CDR3 length: 14 amino acids. V shed 1 base and J shed 13 bases, with 19 bases lying between them. Germline V gene lookup returns CDR1 MGHRA and CDR2 YSYEKL. CDR3 DNA sequence: TGCGCCAGCAGCCAAGTCGATTACAGTAGTGGTTGCACCTTC. Its translation is CASSQVDYSSGCTF.

The CDR3 loop reads CASSLSSGPGNTIYF. In DNA, the CDR3 is TGTGCCAGCAGTTTATCGTCCGGGCCTGGAAACACCATATATTTT. The gene calls are TRBV27 and TRBJ1-3; D gene ambiguous. The CDR3 is 15 residues long. Trimming removed 0 bases from V and 2 bases from J, with 8 bases in between. Germline CDR1 is MNHEY and CDR2 is SMNVEV (reference sequence).

This clonotype occurred many times. The chain recombines TRBV7-8 with TRBJ2-1; 7 bases align to TRBD2. CDR3 length equals 16 residues. Germline-derived CDR1 and CDR2 are SGHVS and FQNEAQ. The V gene end was trimmed by 1 base and the J gene end by 0 bases; junction bases not matched to a gene: 3. Here the CDR3 DNA reads TGTGCCAGCAGCTTAGTCCCGGGAGGCTCCTACAATGAGCAGTTCTTC. It codes for CASSLVPGGSYNEQFF.